This T cell receptor (beta chain) was observed in a study of cytomegalovirus exposure and HLA in healthy donors. Study-wide background: In an early release, HLA-typed donors contributed about 79 million unique TCR sequences.

Study outcomes and limitations: Accurate HLA-A and HLA-B prediction from TCR beta sequences was reported for most subjects. Association of 17,000 or so TCR beta sequences with HLA alleles was found at 0.05 false discovery rate in a later analysis.

The PCR used 60 Vbeta and 13 Jbeta primers. Authors' data handling: An analysis performed later counted about 80 million unique TCR beta chains (approximately 10 million of them shared). This table comes from immunoSEQ multiplex PCR, and its TCRdb copy is limited to in-frame clones, with some not included. That table supplies the V and J calls and clone size; D and trimming were determined from the DNA. The sample contains under 150,000 clones, 65% to 85% of which appear only once. This CDR3 is built from 15 residues. Germline lookup yields CDR1 LNHDA and CDR2 SQIVND (reference sequence). Between the trimmed V and J ends, which lost 1 base and 0 bases, there was a span of 9 bases. About this clone itself: The target antigen is unknown.

This clonotype was obtained from a male donor in good health and CMV-seronegative. The sequencing sample was made of PBMCs. The V and J genes are TRBV19 and TRBJ1-2; D call uncertain. The CDR3 is CASSIGADANYGYTF. CDR3 coding DNA: TGTGCCAGTAGTATAGGGGCAGACGCTAACTATGGCTACACCTTC.